The clone carrying this T cell receptor beta chain has just a few counts. After template switching added a universal primer site, the resulting cDNA carried unique molecular identifiers. TCRdb recomputed calls from the 5' RACE reads with MiXCR, one row per CDR3 protein. This table has more than 600,000 distinct CDR3 sequences, 15% to 20% appearing once. Looked up from germline, CDR1 is MNHEY and CDR2 is SMNVEV (reference sequence). This CDR3 contains 16 residues. V lost 2 bases and J 2 bases, leaving 15 bases between the germline ends. The data originate from a study of identical twins. This same sample was also part of a study on T cells expressing NK-cell markers.

This TCR derives from a woman between 18 and 29 years old in good health. Sequenced sample: PBMCs. V and J are TRBV27 and TRBJ1-1, with D possibly being TRBD1 (6 bases). Here the CDR3 reads CASSLNPGALNTEAFF. The CDR3 DNA reads as TGTGCCAGCAGTTTAAACCCAGGGGCACTAAACACTGAAGCTTTCTTT.